The sequence of this T cell receptor beta chain was determined in a study of somatic mutations in cytotoxic T cells in rheumatoid arthritis. Overall study findings and caveats: There was no significant difference in CD8+ T-cell clonality between rheumatoid arthritis patients and age-matched healthy controls.

To note about this clone: Its target is unknown.

Produced via immunoSEQ multiplex PCR; TCRdb's table is partial and in-frame only. The repertoire holds about 18,000 clones, with more than 80% as singletons. The CDR3 is 16 amino acids. The germline V gene has CDR1 LGHNA and CDR2 YSLEER. V was clipped by 3 bases and J by 2 bases, with 17 bases between them. The sequenced material came from CD8+ T cells sorted from blood. V is TRBV4-3 and J is TRBJ2-7, with a possible D match to TRBD2 (6 bases). The receptor was isolated from an adult with rheumatoid arthritis. CDR3 residues: CASSQRAGPGTYEQYF. The CDR3 DNA reads as TGCGCCAGCAGCCAGCGCGCGGGGCCAGGCACCTACGAGCAGTACTTC.